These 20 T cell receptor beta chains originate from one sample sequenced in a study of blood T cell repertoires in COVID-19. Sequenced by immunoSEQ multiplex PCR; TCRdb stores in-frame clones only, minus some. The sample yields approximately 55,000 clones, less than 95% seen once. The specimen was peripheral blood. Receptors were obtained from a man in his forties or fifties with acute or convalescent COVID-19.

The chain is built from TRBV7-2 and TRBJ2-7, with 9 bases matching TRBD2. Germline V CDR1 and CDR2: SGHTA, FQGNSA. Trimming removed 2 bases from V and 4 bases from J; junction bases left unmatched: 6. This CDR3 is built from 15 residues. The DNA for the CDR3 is TGTGCCAGCAGCTTAAGGGCGGGAGGGCCATACGAGCAGTACTTC. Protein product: CASSLRAGGPYEQYF. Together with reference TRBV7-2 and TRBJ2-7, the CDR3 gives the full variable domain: GAGVSQSPSNKVTEKGKDVELRCDPISGHTALYWYRQSLGQGLEFLIYFQGNSAPDKSGLPSDRFSAERTGGSVSTLTIQRTQQEDSAVYLCASSLRAGGPYEQYFGPGTRLTVT.

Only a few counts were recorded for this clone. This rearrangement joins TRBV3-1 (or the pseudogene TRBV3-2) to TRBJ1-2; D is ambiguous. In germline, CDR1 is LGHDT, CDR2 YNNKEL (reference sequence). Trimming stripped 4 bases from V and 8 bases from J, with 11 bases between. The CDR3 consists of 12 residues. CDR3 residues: CASSLVAGGYTF. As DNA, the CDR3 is TGTGCCAGCAGCCTAGTCGCCGGGGGCTACACCTTC.

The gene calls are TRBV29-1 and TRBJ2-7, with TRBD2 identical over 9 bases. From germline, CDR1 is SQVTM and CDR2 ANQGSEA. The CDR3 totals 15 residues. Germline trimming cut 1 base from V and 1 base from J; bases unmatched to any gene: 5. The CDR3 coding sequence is TGCAGCGTTGAAGTCGGTAGCGGGAGTTCCTACGAGCAGTACTTC. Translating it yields CSVEVGSGSSYEQYF.

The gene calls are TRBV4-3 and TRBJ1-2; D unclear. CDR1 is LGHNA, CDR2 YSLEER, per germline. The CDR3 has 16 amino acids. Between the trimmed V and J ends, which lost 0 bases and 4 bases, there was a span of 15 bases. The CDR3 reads CASSQDRRDFVYGYTF. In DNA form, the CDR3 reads TGCGCCAGCAGCCAAGATAGGAGGGATTTTGTCTATGGCTACACCTTC.

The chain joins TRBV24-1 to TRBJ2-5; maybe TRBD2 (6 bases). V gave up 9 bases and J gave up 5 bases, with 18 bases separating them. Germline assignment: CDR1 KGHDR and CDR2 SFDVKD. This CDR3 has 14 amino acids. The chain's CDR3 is CATQTSWFVETQYF. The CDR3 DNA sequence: TGTGCCACCCAGACTAGTTGGTTCGTCGAGACCCAGTACTTC.

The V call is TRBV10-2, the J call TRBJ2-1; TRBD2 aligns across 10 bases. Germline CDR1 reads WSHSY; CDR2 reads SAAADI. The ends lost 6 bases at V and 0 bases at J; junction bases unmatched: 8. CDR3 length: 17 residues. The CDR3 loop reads CASSTTSGDSSYNEQFF. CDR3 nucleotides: TGCGCCAGCAGCACTACTAGCGGGGATAGCTCCTACAATGAGCAGTTCTTC.

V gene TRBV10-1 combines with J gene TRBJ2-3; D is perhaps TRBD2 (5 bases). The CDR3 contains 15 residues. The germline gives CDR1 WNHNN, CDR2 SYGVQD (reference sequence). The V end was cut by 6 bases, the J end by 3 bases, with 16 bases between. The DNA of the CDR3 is TGCGCCAGCAGAACTGGACCCTCGGGAACAGATACGCAGTATTTT. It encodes CASRTGPSGTDTQYF.

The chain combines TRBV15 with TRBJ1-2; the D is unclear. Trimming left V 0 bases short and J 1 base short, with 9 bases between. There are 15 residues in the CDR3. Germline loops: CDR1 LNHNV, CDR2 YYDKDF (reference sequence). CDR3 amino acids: CATSRDNRHNYGYTF. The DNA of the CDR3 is TGTGCCACCAGCAGAGATAACCGACATAACTATGGCTACACCTTC.

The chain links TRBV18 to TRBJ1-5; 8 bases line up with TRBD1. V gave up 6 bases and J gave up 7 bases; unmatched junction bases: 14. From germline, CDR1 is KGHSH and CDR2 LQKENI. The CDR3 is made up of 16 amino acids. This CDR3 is CASSSNPGGKGQPQHF. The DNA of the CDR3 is TGTGCCAGCTCCTCAAACCCAGGGGGCAAGGGCCAGCCCCAGCATTTT.

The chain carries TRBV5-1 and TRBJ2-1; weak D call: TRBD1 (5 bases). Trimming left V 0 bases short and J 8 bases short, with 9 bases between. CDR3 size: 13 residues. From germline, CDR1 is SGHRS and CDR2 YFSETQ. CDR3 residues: CASSLDWGDEQFF. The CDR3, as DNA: TGCGCCAGCAGCTTGGATTGGGGCGATGAGCAGTTCTTC.

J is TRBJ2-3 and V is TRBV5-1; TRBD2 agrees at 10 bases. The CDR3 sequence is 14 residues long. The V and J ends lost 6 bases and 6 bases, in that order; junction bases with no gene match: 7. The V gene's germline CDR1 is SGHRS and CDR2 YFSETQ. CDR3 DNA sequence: TGCGCCAGCAACAGCGGGAGGGCCATCGATACGCAGTATTTT. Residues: CASNSGRAIDTQYF.

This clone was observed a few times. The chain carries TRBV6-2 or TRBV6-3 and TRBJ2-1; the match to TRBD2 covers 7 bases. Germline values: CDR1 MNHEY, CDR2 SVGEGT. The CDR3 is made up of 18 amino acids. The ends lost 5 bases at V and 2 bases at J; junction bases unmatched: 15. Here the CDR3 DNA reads TGTGCCAGCAGTCCACCCCCCCGTCCAGCGGGGCCCTACAATGAGCAGTTCTTC. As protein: CASSPPPRPAGPYNEQFF.

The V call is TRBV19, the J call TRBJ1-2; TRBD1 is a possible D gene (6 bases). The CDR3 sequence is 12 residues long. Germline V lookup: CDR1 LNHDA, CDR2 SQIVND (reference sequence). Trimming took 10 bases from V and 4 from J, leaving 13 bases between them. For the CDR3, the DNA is TGTGCCACCGAGGACAGTTCCTATGGCTACACCTTC. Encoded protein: CATEDSSYGYTF. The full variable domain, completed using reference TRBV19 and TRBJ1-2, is DGGITQSPKYLFRKEGQNVTLSCEQNLNHDAMYWYRQDPGQGLRLIYYSQIVNDFQKGDIAEGYSVSREKKESFPLTVTSAQKNPTAFYLCATEDSSYGYTFGSGTRLTVV.

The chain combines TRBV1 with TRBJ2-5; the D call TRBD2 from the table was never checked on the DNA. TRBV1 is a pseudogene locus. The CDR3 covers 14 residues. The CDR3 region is CTSSQPGLEETQYF. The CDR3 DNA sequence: TGCACCAGCAGCCAGCCGGGACTCGAGGAGACCCAGTACTTC.

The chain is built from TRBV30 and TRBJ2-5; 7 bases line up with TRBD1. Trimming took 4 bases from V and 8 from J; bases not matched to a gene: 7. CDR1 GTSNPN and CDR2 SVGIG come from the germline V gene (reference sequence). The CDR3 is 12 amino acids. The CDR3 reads CAWTIPGGTQYF. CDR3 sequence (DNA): TGTGCCTGGACCATACCAGGGGGAACCCAGTACTTC.

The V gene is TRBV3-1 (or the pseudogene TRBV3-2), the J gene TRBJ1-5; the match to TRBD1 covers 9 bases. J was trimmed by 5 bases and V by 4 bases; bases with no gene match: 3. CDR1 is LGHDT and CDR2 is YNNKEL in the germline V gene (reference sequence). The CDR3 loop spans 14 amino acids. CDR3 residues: CASSLRDRDQPQHF. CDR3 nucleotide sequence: TGTGCCAGCAGCCTCCGGGACAGGGATCAGCCCCAGCATTTT.

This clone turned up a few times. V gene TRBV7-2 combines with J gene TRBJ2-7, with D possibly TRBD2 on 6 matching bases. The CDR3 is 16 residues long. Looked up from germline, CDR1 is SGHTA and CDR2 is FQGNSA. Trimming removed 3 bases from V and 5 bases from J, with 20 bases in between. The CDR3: CASSFRGGSGTDEQYF. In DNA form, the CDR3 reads TGTGCCAGCAGCTTCAGAGGAGGGAGTGGGACTGACGAGCAGTACTTC.

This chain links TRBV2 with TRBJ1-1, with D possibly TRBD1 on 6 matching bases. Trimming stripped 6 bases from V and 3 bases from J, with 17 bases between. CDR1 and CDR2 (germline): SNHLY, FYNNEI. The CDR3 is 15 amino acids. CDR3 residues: CASRSQQGQYTEAFF. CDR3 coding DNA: TGTGCCAGCAGGTCGCAACAGGGACAATACACTGAAGCTTTCTTT.

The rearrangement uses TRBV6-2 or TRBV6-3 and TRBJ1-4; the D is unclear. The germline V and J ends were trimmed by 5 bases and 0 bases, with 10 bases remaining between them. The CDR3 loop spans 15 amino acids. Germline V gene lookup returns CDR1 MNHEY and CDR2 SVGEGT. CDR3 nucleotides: TGTGCCAGCAGTCGTGCGACTGCAACTAATGAAAAACTGTTTTTT. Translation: CASSRATATNEKLFF.

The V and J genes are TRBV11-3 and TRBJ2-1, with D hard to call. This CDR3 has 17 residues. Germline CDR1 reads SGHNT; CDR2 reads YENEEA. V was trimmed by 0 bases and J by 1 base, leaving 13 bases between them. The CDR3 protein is CASSLDVALPSYNEQFF. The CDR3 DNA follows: TGTGCCAGCAGCTTAGATGTAGCTCTTCCTTCCTACAATGAGCAGTTCTTC.